What follows are 4 T cell receptor beta chains derived from one specimen sequenced in a study of tumor and adjacent non-tumor tissue in lung cancer. This sample's RNA came from whole unsorted tissue. The library came from three nested PCR rounds adapted from ARM-PCR protocols. MiXCR was run by TCRdb on the multiplex PCR reads, yielding one entry per CDR3 protein. The table has 60,000 to 85,000 distinct CDR3 sequences, 60% to 80% seen once. The material sequenced was lung tumor tissue. These receptors were obtained from a woman aged 50 to 60 with non-small cell lung cancer.

On this clonotype itself: This sequence may be a read error, since a much larger clone differs from it by one base. J is TRBJ1-2 and V is TRBV20-1, with D unresolved. Germline CDR1 and CDR2: DFQATT and SNEGSKA (reference sequence). There are 11 residues in the CDR3. The CDR3 DNA reads as TGCAATGCTAGTACAAACTATGGCTACACCTTC. It yields the protein CNASTNYGYTF.

This clonotype was seen many times. Being one base from a much bigger clone, this may be a read error. The rearrangement joins TRBV20-1 to TRBJ2-1; 8 positions match TRBD1. The J call may not be correct, given that the DNA end is closer to TRBJ2-7. Germline CDR1 DFQATT, CDR2 SNEGSKA (reference sequence). The CDR3 covers 15 residues. Here the CDR3 reads CSARNPDRETNEQYF. CDR3 DNA: TGCAGTGCTAGAAATCCGGACAGGGAGACCAATGAGCAGTACTTC.

The chain couples TRBV5-1 to TRBJ2-6; perhaps TRBD2 as D (6 bases). The germline V and J ends were trimmed by 4 bases and 1 base, with 27 bases remaining between them. The length of the CDR3 is 21 residues. Per germline, CDR1 SGHRS and CDR2 YFSETQ. CDR3 coding DNA: TGCGCCAGCAGCCTGGTGGCAGACCTTCGACTAGACGCATCTGGGGCCAACGTCCTGACTTTC. Its translation: CASSLVADLRLDASGANVLTF.

Turning to this clonotype: The germline gene is not matched at one end of the junction; a read error may be the cause. The gene calls are TRBV6-6 and TRBJ1-3; 8 nucleotides align to TRBD1. The CDR3 runs 13 residues. The germline CDR1 and CDR2 sequences are MNHNY and SVGAGI (reference sequence). CDR3 sequence (DNA): TGTGCCAGCACCGGACAGGGCGGAAACACCATATGCTTT. Translated, it gives CASTGQGGNTICF.